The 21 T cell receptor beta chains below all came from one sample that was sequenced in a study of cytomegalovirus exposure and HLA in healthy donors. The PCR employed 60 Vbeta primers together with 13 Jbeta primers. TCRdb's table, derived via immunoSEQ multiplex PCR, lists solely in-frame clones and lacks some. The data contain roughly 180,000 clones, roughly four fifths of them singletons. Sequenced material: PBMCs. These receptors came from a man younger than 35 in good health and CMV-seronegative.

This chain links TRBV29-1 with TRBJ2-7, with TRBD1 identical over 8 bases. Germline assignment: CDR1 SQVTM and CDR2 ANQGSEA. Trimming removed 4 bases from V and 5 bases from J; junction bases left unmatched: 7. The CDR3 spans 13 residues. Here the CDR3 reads CSVGRTGLNEQYF. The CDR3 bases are TGCAGCGTTGGCCGGACAGGGCTTAACGAGCAGTACTTC.

The CDR3 nucleotides are TGTGCCAGCAGCTCCTACAGAGCATACGAGCAGTACTTC. The encoded protein is CASSSYRAYEQYF. This chain links TRBV7-2 with TRBJ2-7; no clear D. Germline CDR1 and CDR2: SGHTA and FQGNSA. Trimming shortened V by 4 bases and J by 4 bases, and 11 bases separated the two germline ends. This CDR3 comprises 13 residues.

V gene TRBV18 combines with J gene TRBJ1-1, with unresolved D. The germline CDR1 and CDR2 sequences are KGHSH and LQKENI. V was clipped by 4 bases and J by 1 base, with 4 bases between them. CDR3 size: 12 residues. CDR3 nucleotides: TGTGCCAGCTCACGAGAGAACACTGAAGCTTTCTTT. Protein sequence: CASSRENTEAFF.

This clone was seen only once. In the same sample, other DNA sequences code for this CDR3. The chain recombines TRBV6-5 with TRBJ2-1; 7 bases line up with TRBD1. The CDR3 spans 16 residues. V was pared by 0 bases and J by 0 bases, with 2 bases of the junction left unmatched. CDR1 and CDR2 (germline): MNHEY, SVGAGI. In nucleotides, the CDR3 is TGTGCCAGCAGTTACTCCTGGGACAGCTCCTACAATGAGCAGTTCTTC. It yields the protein CASSYSWDSSYNEQFF.

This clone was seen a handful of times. This chain's CDR3 is CASSLGQGFYEQYF. In DNA form, the CDR3 reads TGTGCCAGCAGCTTGGGACAGGGGTTTTACGAGCAGTACTTC. The chain uses TRBV5-6 and TRBJ2-7; the match to TRBD1 covers 8 bases. CDR1 is SGHDT, CDR2 YYEEEE, per germline. The V and J ends lost 0 bases and 4 bases, in that order; junction bases with no gene match: 3. The CDR3 totals 14 residues.

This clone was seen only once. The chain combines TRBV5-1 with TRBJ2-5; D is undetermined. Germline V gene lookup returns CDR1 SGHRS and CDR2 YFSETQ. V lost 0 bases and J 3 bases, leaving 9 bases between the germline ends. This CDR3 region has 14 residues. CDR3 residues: CASSLVGWEETQYF. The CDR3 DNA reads TGCGCCAGCAGCTTGGTCGGGTGGGAAGAGACCCAGTACTTC. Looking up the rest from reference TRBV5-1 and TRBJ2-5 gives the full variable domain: KAGVTQTPRYLIKTRGQQVTLSCSPISGHRSVSWYQQTPGQGLQFLFEYFSETQRNKGNFPGRFSGRQFSNSRSEMNVSTLELGDSALYLCASSLVGWEETQYFGPGTRLLVL.

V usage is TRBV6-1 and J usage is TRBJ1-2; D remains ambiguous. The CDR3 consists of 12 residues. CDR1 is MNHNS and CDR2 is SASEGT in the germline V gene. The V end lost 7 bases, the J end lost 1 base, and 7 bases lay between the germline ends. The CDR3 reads CASTAVNYGYTF. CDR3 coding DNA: TGTGCCAGCACGGCGGTTAACTATGGCTACACCTTC.

The CDR3 DNA reads as TGTGCCAGCAGCGCCGAAACAGTGAACACCGGGGAGCTGTTTTTT. This gives the protein CASSAETVNTGELFF. The chain carries TRBV7-6 and TRBJ2-2; D ambiguous. Trimming pared 5 bases from V and 1 base from J, leaving 11 bases between. Germline assignment: CDR1 SGHVS and CDR2 FNYEAQ. The length of the CDR3 is 15 residues. Filled out from reference TRBV7-6 and TRBJ2-2, the complete variable domain reads GAGVSQSPRYKVTKRGQDVALRCDPISGHVSLYWYRQALGQGPEFLTYFNYEAQQDKSGLPNDRFSAERPEGSISTLTIQRTEQRDSAMYRCASSAETVNTGELFFGEGSRLTVL.

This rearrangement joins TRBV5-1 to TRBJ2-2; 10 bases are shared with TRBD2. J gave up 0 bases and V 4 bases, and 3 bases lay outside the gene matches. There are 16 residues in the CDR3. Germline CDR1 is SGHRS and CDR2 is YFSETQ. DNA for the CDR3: TGCGCCAGCAGCGACACTAGCGGGACGAACACCGGGGAGCTGTTTTTT. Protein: CASSDTSGTNTGELFF.

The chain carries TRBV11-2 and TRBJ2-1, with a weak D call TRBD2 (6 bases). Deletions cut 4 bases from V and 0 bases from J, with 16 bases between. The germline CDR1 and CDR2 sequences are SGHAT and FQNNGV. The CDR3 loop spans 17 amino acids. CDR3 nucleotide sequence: TGTGCCAGCAGCTCCCTGTGGAGGGCCCACTCCTACAATGAGCAGTTCTTC. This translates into CASSSLWRAHSYNEQFF.

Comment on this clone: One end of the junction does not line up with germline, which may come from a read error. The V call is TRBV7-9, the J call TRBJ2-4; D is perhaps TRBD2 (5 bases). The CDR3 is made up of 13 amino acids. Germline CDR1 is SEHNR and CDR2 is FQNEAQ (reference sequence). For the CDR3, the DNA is TGTTCCAGCAGCTTAGCGCTCGGGAACATTCAGTACTTC. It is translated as CSSSLALGNIQYF.

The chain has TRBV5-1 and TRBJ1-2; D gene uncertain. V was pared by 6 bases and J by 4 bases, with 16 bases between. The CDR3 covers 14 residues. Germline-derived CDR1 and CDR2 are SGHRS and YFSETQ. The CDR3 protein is CASTIPGKLYGYTF. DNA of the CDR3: TGCGCCAGCACCATTCCCGGGAAACTCTATGGCTACACCTTC.

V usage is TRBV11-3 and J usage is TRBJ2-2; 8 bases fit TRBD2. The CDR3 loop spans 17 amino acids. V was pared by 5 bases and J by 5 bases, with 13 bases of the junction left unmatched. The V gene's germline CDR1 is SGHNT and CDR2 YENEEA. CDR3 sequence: CASSDPGTRGGTGELFF. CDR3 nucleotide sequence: TGTGCCAGCAGCGACCCTGGGACTAGGGGTGGGACCGGGGAGCTGTTTTTT.

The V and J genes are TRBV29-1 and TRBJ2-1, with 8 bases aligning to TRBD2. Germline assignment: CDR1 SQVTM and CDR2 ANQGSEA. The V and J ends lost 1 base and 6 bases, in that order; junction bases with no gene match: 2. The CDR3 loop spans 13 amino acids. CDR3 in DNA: TGCAGCGTTGAAGCCGGACTAGCCAATGAGCAGTTCTTC. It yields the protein CSVEAGLANEQFF.

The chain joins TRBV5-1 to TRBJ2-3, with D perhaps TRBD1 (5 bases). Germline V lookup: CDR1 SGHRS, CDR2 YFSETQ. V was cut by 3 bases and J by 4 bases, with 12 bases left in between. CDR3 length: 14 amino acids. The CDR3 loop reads CASSSSRAADTQYF. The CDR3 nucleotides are TGCGCCAGCAGCTCCAGCAGGGCGGCAGATACGCAGTATTTT.

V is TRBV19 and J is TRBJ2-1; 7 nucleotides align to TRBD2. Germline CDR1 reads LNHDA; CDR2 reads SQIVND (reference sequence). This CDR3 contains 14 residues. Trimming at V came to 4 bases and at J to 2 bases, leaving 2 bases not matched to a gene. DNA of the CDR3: TGTGCCAGTAGTAACGGGGGGACCTACAATGAGCAGTTCTTC. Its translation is CASSNGGTYNEQFF.

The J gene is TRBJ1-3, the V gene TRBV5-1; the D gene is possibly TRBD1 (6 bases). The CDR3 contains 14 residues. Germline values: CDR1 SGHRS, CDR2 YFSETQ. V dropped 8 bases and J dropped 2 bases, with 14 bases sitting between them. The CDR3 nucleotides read TGCGCCAGTTCCATAACAGGGACTGGAAACACCATATATTTT. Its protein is CASSITGTGNTIYF.

The DNA of the CDR3 is TGTGCCAGCTGTGCCAGGGAGGCCAAGAACACTGAAGCTTTCTTT. Its protein is CASCAREAKNTEAFF. V is TRBV5-6 and J is TRBJ1-1; a possible D gene is TRBD1 (5 bases). V lost 7 bases, J lost 1 base, and 17 bases lay in between. CDR1 is SGHDT, CDR2 YYEEEE, per germline. This CDR3 spans 15 amino acids.

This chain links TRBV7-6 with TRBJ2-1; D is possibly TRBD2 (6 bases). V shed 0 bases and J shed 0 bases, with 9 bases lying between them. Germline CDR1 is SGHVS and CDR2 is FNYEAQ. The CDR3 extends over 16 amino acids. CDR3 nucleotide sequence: TGTGCCAGCAGCTTAGCCGCGGGGAGCTCCTACAATGAGCAGTTCTTC. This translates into CASSLAAGSSYNEQFF.

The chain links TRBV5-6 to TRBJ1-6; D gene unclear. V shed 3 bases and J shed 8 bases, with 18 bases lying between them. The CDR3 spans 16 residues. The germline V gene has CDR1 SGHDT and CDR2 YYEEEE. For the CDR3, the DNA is TGTGCCAGCAGCTCTTATAGGGCGTTGGGAGATTCACCCCTCCACTTT. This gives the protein CASSSYRALGDSPLHF. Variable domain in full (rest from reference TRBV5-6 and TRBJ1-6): DAGVTQSPTHLIKTRGQQVTLRCSPKSGHDTVSWYQQALGQGPQFIFQYYEEEERQRGNFPDRFSGHQFPNYSSELNVNALLLGDSALYLCASSSYRALGDSPLHFGNGTRLTVT.

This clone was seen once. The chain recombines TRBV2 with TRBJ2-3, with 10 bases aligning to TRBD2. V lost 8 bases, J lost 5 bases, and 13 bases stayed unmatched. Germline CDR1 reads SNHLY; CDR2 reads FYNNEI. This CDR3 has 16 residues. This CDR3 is CASRVRASGRIDTQYF. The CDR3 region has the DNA TGTGCCAGCCGTGTAAGGGCTAGCGGGAGAATAGATACGCAGTATTTT.